This entry is about one TCR beta chain. Its antigen is unidentified. Extraction and reverse transcription of RNA yielded cDNA as the sequencing template. The protocol was immunoSEQ multiplex PCR, while the TCRdb copy is restricted to in-frame clones and leaves out a portion. The data contain over 100,000 clones, 53% of them singletons. Treatment specified: oral pan-JAK inhibitor, 5-10 mg twice daily. This entry comes from a study of CD8+ T cells in alopecia areata. Findings and limits, study-wide: Lesional scalp exceeded normal scalp in clonality, especially in alopecia totalis/universalis. The study found tofacitinib significantly decreased scalp clonality and expanded CD8+ clones among the top 100.

Trimming stripped 0 bases from V and 5 bases from J, with 19 bases between. Per the germline V gene, CDR1 is GTSNPN and CDR2 is SVGIG (reference sequence). The CDR3 extends over 16 amino acids. The receptor was isolated from a human donor with alopecia areata. The gene calls are TRBV30 and TRBJ2-5, with D tentatively TRBD1 or TRBD2 (5 bases each). Material: CD4+ T cells sorted from blood, obtained at week 4, from a patient treated with tofacitinib. CDR3 residues: CAWSVGLGQGRETQYF. The CDR3 DNA reads as TGTGCCTGGAGTGTCGGGCTGGGGCAGGGACGCGAGACCCAGTACTTC.